This is a list of T cell receptor beta chains from one sample in a study of OX40 agonist ivuxolimab in advanced cancers. Clones were read by immunoSEQ multiplex PCR, and TCRdb kept only the in-frame ones, dropping some. This sample has 70,000 to 100,000 clones, with around four fifths found just once. Here the sequenced sample was CD4+ or CD8+ T cells sorted from blood, taken in a trial of the OX40 agonist ivuxolimab. The receptors here all came from an adult with an advanced solid tumor such as melanoma, head and neck, liver or kidney cancer. Both conserved end residues are part of each CDR3. Each record gives: J gene, V gene, D gene, clone size, CDR3 DNA, CDR3 protein. D genes are given only for firm matches. Some rows have no size entry. The others give once, few or many, or a class for an expanded clone.

j_call: TRBJ2-3
v_call: TRBV28
d_call: TRBD2
clone_size: .
cdr3_nt: TGTGCCAGCATCTTTAGCGGGGGGGGCACAGATACGCAGTATTTT
cdr3_aa: CASIFSGGGTDTQYF

j_call: TRBJ2-1
v_call: TRBV5-1
d_call: TRBD2
clone_size: .
cdr3_nt: TGCGCCAGCAGCTCCCCTAGCGGGGGTAAGACCAATGAGCAGTTCTTC
cdr3_aa: CASSSPSGGKTNEQFF

j_call: TRBJ2-7
v_call: TRBV25-1
d_call: TRBD1
clone_size: .
cdr3_nt: TGTGCCAGCAGTGAAGGGTATCGGGACAGAGCCATCGTCGAGCAGTACTTC
cdr3_aa: CASSEGYRDRAIVEQYF

j_call: TRBJ1-4
v_call: TRBV7-2
d_call: TRBD1
clone_size: .
cdr3_nt: TGTGCCAGCAGCTTAGGCAGGGGGATAACTAATGAAAAACTGTTTTTT
cdr3_aa: CASSLGRGITNEKLFF

j_call: TRBJ1-5
v_call: TRBV5-1
d_call: TRBD1
clone_size: few
cdr3_nt: TGCGCCAGCAGCTTGGAGGGACAGGATGGCAATCAGCCCCAGCATTTT
cdr3_aa: CASSLEGQDGNQPQHF

j_call: TRBJ1-5
v_call: TRBV10-2
d_call: .
clone_size: .
cdr3_nt: TGCGCCAGCAGTGAAGGCTGGTTAGGGAATCAGCCCCAGCATTTT
cdr3_aa: CASSEGWLGNQPQHF

j_call: TRBJ2-2
v_call: TRBV2
d_call: .
clone_size: .
cdr3_nt: TGTGCCAGCAGTGTTAGGGCGACCGGGGAGCTGTTTTTT
cdr3_aa: CASSVRATGELFF

j_call: TRBJ2-1
v_call: TRBV6-1
d_call: TRBD2
clone_size: .
cdr3_nt: TGTGCCAGCAGTGAAAGGGCCGGGACTAGGTTTAATGAGCAGTTCTTC
cdr3_aa: CASSERAGTRFNEQFF

j_call: TRBJ2-7
v_call: TRBV10-3
d_call: .
clone_size: .
cdr3_nt: TGTGCCATCAGTCTTGAGGGGTACGAGCAGTACTTC
cdr3_aa: CAISLEGYEQYF

j_call: TRBJ2-2
v_call: TRBV14
d_call: TRBD1
clone_size: .
cdr3_nt: TGTGCCAGCAGCCCCCGGGACAGAAACACCGGGGAGCTGTTTTTT
cdr3_aa: CASSPRDRNTGELFF

j_call: TRBJ2-1
v_call: TRBV19
d_call: TRBD1
clone_size: .
cdr3_nt: TGTGCCAGTAGAGTAACAGGGGCAGGAGAGCAGTTCTTC
cdr3_aa: CASRVTGAGEQFF

j_call: TRBJ2-7
v_call: TRBV19
d_call: .
clone_size: .
cdr3_nt: TGTGCCAGTAGTATATCGGGTCCTGGGTCCTTCTCCTACGAGCAGTACTTC
cdr3_aa: CASSISGPGSFSYEQYF